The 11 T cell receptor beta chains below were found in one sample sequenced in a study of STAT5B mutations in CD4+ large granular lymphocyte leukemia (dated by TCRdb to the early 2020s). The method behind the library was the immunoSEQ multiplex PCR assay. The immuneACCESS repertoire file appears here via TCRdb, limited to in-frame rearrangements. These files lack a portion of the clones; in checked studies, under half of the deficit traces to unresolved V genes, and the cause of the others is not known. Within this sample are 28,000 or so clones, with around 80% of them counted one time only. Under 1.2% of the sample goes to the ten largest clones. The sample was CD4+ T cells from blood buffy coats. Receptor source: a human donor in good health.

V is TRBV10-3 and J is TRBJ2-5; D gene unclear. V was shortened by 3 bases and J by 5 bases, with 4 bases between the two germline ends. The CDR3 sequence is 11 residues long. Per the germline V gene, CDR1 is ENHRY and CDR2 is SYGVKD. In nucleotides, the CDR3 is TGTGCCATCAGTGAAGGGGAGACCCAGTACTTC. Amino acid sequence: CAISEGETQYF.

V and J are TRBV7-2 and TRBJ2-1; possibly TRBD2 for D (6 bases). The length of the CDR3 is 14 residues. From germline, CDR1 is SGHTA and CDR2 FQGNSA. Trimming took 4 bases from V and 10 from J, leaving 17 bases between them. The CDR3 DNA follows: TGTGCCAGCAGCTCAAACCTTAGCGGAGGGGAGCAGTTCTTC. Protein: CASSSNLSGGEQFF.

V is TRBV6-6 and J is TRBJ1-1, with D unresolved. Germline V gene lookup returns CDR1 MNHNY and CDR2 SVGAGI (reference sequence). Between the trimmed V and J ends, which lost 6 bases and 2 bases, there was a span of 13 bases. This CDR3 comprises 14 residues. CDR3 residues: CASSKIGFNTEAFF. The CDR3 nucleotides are TGTGCCAGCAGCAAGATCGGGTTCAACACTGAAGCTTTCTTT.

Written as DNA, the CDR3 is TGTGCCATCGGGTGGGATCAAGGGCGGGGTCAGTATTTT. This encodes CAIGWDQGRGQYF. The genes are TRBV10-3 and TRBJ2-3; tentatively, D is TRBD2 (6 bases). This CDR3 comprises 13 residues. CDR1 is ENHRY and CDR2 is SYGVKD in the germline V gene. V dropped 8 bases and J dropped 12 bases, with 21 bases sitting between them.

The CDR3 is CASSRTGRRDTQYF. The CDR3 DNA reads TGTGCCAGCAGTCGGACAGGGCGGAGAGATACGCAGTATTTT. This chain links TRBV28 with TRBJ2-3; TRBD1 matches 8 bases. Trimming cost V 5 bases and J 5 bases; bases outside gene matches: 6. CDR1 MDHEN and CDR2 SYDVKM come from the germline V gene. The CDR3 has 14 residues. The full variable domain, with the rest looked up from reference TRBV28 and TRBJ2-3, is DVKVTQSSRYLVKRTGEKVFLECVQDMDHENMFWYRQDPGLGLRLIYFSYDVKMKEKGDIPEGYSVSREKKERFSLILESASTNQTSMYLCASSRTGRRDTQYFGPGTRLTVL.

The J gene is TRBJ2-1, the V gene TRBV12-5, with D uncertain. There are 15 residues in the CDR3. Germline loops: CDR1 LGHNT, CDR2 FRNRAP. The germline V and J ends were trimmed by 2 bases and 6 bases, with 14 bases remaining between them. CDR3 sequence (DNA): TGTGCTAGTGGTTTGATTACGGATTTTTTCAATGAGCAGTTCTTC. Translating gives CASGLITDFFNEQFF.

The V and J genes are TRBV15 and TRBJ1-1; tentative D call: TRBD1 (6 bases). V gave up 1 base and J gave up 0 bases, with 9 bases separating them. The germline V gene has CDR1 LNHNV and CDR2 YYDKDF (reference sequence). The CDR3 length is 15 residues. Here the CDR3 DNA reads TGTGCCACCAGCAGAGGGAACAGGGTGAACACTGAAGCTTTCTTT. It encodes CATSRGNRVNTEAFF.

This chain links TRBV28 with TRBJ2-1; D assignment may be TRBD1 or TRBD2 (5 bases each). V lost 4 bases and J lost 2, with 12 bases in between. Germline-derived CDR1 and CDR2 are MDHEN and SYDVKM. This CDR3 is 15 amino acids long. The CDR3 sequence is CASSSPGTAYNEQFF. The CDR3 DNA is TGTGCCAGCAGTTCCCCTGGGACGGCCTACAATGAGCAGTTCTTC.

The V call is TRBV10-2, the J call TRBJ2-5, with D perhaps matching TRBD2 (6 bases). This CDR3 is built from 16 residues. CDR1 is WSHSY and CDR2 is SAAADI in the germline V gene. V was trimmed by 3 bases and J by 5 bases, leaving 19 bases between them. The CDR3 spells CASSDPGGAGRETQYF. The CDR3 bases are TGCGCCAGCAGTGACCCCGGGGGAGCCGGACGGGAGACCCAGTACTTC.

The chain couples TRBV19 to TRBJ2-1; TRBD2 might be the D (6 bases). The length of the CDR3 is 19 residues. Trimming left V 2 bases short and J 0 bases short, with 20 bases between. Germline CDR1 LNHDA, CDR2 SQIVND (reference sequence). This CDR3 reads CASSILGLALISSYNEQFF. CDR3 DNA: TGTGCCAGTAGTATATTAGGGCTAGCGCTGATTAGCTCCTACAATGAGCAGTTCTTC. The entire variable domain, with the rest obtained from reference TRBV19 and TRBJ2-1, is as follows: DGGITQSPKYLFRKEGQNVTLSCEQNLNHDAMYWYRQDPGQGLRLIYYSQIVNDFQKGDIAEGYSVSREKKESFPLTVTSAQKNPTAFYLCASSILGLALISSYNEQFFGPGTRLTVL.

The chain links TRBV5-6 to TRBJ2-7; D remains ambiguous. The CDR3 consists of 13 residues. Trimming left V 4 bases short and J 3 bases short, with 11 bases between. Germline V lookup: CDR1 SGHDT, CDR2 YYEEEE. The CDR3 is CASSPGYGYEQYF. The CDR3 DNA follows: TGTGCCAGCAGCCCTGGATACGGCTACGAGCAGTACTTC.